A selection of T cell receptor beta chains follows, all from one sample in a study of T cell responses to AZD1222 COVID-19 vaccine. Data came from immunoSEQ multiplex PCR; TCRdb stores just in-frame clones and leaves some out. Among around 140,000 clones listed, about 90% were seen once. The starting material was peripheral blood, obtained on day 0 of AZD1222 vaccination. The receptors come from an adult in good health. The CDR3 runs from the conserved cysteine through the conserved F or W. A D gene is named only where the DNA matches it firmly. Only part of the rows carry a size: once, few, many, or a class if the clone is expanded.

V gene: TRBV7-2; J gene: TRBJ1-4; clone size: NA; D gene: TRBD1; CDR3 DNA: TGTGCCAGCAGCTCCCAACCGACAGGGGGCCGACAAAAACTGTTTTTT; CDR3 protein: CASSSQPTGGRQKLFF
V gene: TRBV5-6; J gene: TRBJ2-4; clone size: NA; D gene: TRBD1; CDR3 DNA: TGTGCCAGCAGCGATGACAGGGGGCGCATCAAAAACATTCAGTACTTC; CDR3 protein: CASSDDRGRIKNIQYF
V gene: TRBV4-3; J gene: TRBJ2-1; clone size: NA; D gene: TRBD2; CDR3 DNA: TGCGCCAGCAGCCAAGATCCAAGCGGGAGGGCCGGGGTCGATGAGCAGTTCTTC; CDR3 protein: CASSQDPSGRAGVDEQFF
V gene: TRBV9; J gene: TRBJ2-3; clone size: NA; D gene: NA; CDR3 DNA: TGTGCCAGCAGCGAAGGCGGCTGGAGCGATACGCAGTATTTT; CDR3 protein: CASSEGGWSDTQYF
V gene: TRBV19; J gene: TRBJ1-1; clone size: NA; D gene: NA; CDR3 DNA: TGTGCCAGTACCATCAGGGATATGAACACTGAAGCTTTCTTT; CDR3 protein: CASTIRDMNTEAFF
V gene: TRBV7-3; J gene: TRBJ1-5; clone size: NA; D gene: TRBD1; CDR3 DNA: TGTGCCAGCAGCATCCCCGGGACAGATAGCAATCAGCCCCAGCATTTT; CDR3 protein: CASSIPGTDSNQPQHF
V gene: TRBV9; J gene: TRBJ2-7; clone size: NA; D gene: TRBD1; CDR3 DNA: TGTGCCAGCAGCGCGACGGGCAGGGGGCTCTACGAGCAGTACTTC; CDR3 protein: CASSATGRGLYEQYF
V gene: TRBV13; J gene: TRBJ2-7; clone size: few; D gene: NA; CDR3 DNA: TGTGCCAGCAGCTCGCGTTCGGGGACTCATTACGAGCAGTACTTC; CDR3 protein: CASSSRSGTHYEQYF
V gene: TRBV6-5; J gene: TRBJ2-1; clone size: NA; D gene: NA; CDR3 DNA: TGTGCCAGCAGATCCGGACGTTACAATGAGCAGTTCTTC; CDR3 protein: CASRSGRYNEQFF
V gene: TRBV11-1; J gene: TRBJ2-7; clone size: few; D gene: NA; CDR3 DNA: TGTGCCAGCAGCTATAGAGAAATTGAGCAGTACTTC; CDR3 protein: CASSYREIEQYF
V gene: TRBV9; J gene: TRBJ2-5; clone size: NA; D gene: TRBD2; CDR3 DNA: TGTGCCAGCAGCGTAGCTACGGGACTAGGGTTGGGGGAGACCCAGTACTTC; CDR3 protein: CASSVATGLGLGETQYF
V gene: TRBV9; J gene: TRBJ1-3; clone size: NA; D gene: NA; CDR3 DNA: TGTGCCAGCAGCGTAGAGAGTAGCTCTGGAAACACCATATATTTT; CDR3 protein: CASSVESSSGNTIYF
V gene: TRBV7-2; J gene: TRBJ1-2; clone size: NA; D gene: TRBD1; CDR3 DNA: TGTGCCAGCAGCTGGGCCTCGACAGGGGGCGGCTATGGCTACACCTTC; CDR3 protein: CASSWASTGGGYGYTF
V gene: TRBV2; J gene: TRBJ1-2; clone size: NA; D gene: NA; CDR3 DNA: TGTGCCAGCAGTGAAAAGAGGACGTCCAATGGCTACACCTTC; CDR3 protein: CASSEKRTSNGYTF
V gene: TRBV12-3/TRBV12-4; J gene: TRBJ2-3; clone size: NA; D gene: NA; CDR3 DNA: TGTGCCAGCAGTTTATTGGGGGCAGATACGCAGTATTTT; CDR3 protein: CASSLLGADTQYF
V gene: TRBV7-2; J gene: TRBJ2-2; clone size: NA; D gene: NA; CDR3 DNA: TGTGCCAGCAGCTACACCGGGAACCCCGGGGAGCTGTTTTTT; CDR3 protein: CASSYTGNPGELFF
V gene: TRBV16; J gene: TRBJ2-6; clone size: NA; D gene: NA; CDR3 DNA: TGTGCCAGCAGCCATCAATCGTTAGCTGGGGCCAACGTCCTGACTTTC; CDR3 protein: CASSHQSLAGANVLTF
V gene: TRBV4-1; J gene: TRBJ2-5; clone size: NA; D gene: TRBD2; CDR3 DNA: TGCGCCAGCAGCCAATTAGCGGGAGTGGAGACCCAGTACTTC; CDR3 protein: CASSQLAGVETQYF
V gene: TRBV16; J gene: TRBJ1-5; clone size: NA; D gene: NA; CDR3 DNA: TGTGCCAGCACCATGTTGGGGGTCAATCAGCCCCAGCATTTT; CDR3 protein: CASTMLGVNQPQHF
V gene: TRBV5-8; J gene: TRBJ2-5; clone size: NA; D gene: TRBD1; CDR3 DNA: TGTGCCAGCAGCTTCGGACAGGGACGGGAGACCCAGTACTTC; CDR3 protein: CASSFGQGRETQYF
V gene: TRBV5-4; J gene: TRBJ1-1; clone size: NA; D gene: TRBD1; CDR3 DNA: TGTGCCAGCAGCCAGGGACAGAGAAACACTGAAGCTTTCTTT; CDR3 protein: CASSQGQRNTEAFF
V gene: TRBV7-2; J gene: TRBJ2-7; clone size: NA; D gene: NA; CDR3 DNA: TGTGCCAGCAGTCCTCAGGCCCTACCAACCTACGAGCAGTACTTC; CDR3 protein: CASSPQALPTYEQYF
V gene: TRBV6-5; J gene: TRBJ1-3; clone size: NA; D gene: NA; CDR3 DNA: TGTGCCAGCAGGTACAGGGATTCTGGAAACACCATATATTTT; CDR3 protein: CASRYRDSGNTIYF
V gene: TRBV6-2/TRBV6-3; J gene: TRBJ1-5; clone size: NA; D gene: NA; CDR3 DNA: TGTGCCAGCAGTTACCGGGGCGGGGCCCGTCAGCCCCAGCATTTT; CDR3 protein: CASSYRGGARQPQHF
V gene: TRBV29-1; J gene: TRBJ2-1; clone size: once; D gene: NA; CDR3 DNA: TGCAGCGTCGAGACCCCGAGCTCCTACAATGAGCAGTTCTTC; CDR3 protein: CSVETPSSYNEQFF
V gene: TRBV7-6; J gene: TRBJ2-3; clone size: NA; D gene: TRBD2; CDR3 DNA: TGTGCCAGCAGGCTCACTAGCGGGGGGTCTACTAGCACAGATACGCAGTATTTT; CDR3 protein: CASRLTSGGSTSTDTQYF
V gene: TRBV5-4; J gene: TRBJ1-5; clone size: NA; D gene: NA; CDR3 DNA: TGTGCCAGCAGCTTGGATCCAGGGAATCAGCCCCAGCATTTT; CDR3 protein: CASSLDPGNQPQHF
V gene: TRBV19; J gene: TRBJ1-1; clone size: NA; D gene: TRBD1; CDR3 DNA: TGTGCCAGTAGTACGACAGGGGGATATTACACTGAAGCTTTCTTT; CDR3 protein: CASSTTGGYYTEAFF
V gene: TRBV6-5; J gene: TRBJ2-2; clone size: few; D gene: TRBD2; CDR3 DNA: TGTGCCAGCAGTTCGACTAGCGGGGTCATGTGGCTGTTTTTT; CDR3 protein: CASSSTSGVMWLFF
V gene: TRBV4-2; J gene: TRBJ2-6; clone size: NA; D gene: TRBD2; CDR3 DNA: TGTGCCAGCAGCCTGACTAGCGGGAGGGCCTCGGGGGCCAACGTCCTGACTTTC; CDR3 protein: CASSLTSGRASGANVLTF
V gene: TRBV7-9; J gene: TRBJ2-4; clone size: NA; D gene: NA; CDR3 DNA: TGTGCCAGCAGCTCACGGGGCCTGGGTGAAGCCAAAAACATTCAGTACTTC; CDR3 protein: CASSSRGLGEAKNIQYF
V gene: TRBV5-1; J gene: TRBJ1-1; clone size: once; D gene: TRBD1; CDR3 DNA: TGCGCCAGCAGCTTGGGACCTACTGGACAGGGGTCACGGAACACTGAAGCTTTCTTT; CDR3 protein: CASSLGPTGQGSRNTEAFF
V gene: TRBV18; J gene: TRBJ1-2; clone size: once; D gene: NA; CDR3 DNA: TGTGCCAGCTCATCCACCCGGCAGGGAGACTATGGCTACACCTTC; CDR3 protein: CASSSTRQGDYGYTF
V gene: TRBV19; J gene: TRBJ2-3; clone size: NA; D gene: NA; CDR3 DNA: TGTGCCAGTAGTATTGACTGGAGGTCCACAGATACGCAGTATTTT; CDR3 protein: CASSIDWRSTDTQYF